One and the same sample provided the 21 T cell receptor beta chains below, sequenced in a study of early T cells in non-severe SARS-CoV-2 infection. Each CDR3 protein gets one entry after TCRdb re-called the 5' RACE reads with MiXCR. The sample lists about 80,000 distinct CDR3 sequences, more than 13% occurring once. Input material: whole blood. All receptors derive from an adult who was a healthcare worker with PCR-confirmed SARS-CoV-2 infection or an uninfected control (not recorded which).

This clonotype was counted between two and nine times. J is TRBJ2-3 and V is TRBV29-1; D not resolved. This CDR3 contains 14 residues. Germline V lookup: CDR1 SQVTM, CDR2 ANQGSEA. The V gene lost 5 bases and the J gene lost 3 bases, with 15 bases spanning the gap. This CDR3 is CSVLPRMGTDTQYF. The CDR3 DNA reads TGCAGCGTTCTCCCCCGAATGGGAACAGATACGCAGTATTTT.

This clonotype appeared a few times. The V call is TRBV19, the J call TRBJ1-6; the D is unclear. The V gene lost 2 bases and the J gene lost 7 bases, with 12 bases spanning the gap. This CDR3 is 15 amino acids long. Germline values: CDR1 LNHDA, CDR2 SQIVND (reference sequence). CDR3 sequence reads: CASSISGSKNSPLHF. The CDR3 region has the DNA TGTGCCAGTAGTATATCCGGGAGTAAAAATTCACCCCTCCACTTT.

This clonotype was seen a handful of times. The chain employs TRBV7-2 and TRBJ1-5, with D uncertain. Germline V gives CDR1 SGHTA, CDR2 FQGNSA. With 2 bases removed from V and 6 bases from J, the gap between germline ends came to 8 bases. This CDR3 contains 13 residues. The CDR3 DNA sequence: TGTGCCAGCAGCTTAAACCCCGGTCAGCCCCAGCATTTT. This gives the protein CASSLNPGQPQHF.

The chain couples TRBV28 to TRBJ2-3; D possibly corresponds to TRBD2 (6 bases). V lost 8 bases and J 10 bases, leaving 22 bases between the germline ends. This CDR3 spans 14 amino acids. Per germline, CDR1 MDHEN and CDR2 SYDVKM. The DNA of the CDR3 is TGTGCCAGCGGGGGGACGGCCCCCCTCCTCCCGCAGTATTTT. Amino acid sequence: CASGGTAPLLPQYF.

The chain carries TRBV5-6 and TRBJ1-2, with D possibly TRBD1 on 6 matching bases. Trimming shortened V by 1 base and J by 1 base, and 8 bases separated the two germline ends. The CDR3 totals 14 residues. Germline CDR1 and CDR2: SGHDT and YYEEEE. CDR3 amino acids: CASSLRQVNYGYTF. For the CDR3, the DNA is TGTGCCAGCAGCTTGAGACAGGTTAACTATGGCTACACCTTC.

The chain carries TRBV6-1 and TRBJ1-5, with D hard to call. Trimming removed 6 bases at V and 0 bases at J, with 9 bases between. Per germline, CDR1 MNHNS and CDR2 SASEGT. CDR3 length: 14 residues. CDR3 in amino acids: CASRRTDSNQPQHF. As DNA, the CDR3 is TGTGCCAGCAGACGGACGGATAGCAATCAGCCCCAGCATTTT.

The gene calls are TRBV30 and TRBJ2-3; 7 bases line up with TRBD2. Germline trimming cut 0 bases from V and 1 base from J; bases unmatched to any gene: 4. This CDR3 spans 15 amino acids. Germline CDR1 and CDR2: GTSNPN and SVGIG (reference sequence). CDR3 sequence reads: CAWSVLAGGTDTQYF. For the CDR3, the DNA is TGTGCCTGGAGTGTACTGGCGGGGGGCACAGATACGCAGTATTTT.

The genes are TRBV6-5 and TRBJ2-3; a possible D gene is TRBD1 (6 bases). The V end lost 0 bases, the J end lost 0 bases, and 10 bases lay between the germline ends. Germline CDR1 and CDR2: MNHEY and SVGAGI. The CDR3 consists of 16 residues. The CDR3 loop reads CASSYSTGPSTDTQYF. The CDR3 DNA follows: TGTGCCAGCAGTTACTCGACAGGACCGAGCACAGATACGCAGTATTTT.

This clonotype was recorded a few times. The gene calls are TRBV19 and TRBJ2-2; D unclear. CDR3 length equals 11 residues. Germline lookup yields CDR1 LNHDA and CDR2 SQIVND (reference sequence). V shed 1 base and J shed 8 bases, with 2 bases lying between them. DNA for the CDR3: TGTGCCAGTAGTATAGTGGGGGAGCTGTTTTTT. Translating gives CASSIVGELFF.

The rearrangement joins TRBV30 to TRBJ2-2; unclear D gene. Trimming stripped 1 base from V and 9 bases from J, with 9 bases between. CDR1 is GTSNPN and CDR2 is SVGIG in the germline V gene (reference sequence). The CDR3 consists of 12 residues. In DNA, the CDR3 is TGTGCCTGGAGTGCCCTAGTCCGGGAGCTGTTTTTT. Translating gives CAWSALVRELFF.

In nucleotides, the CDR3 is TGTGCCAGCAGTAGGGACGCAGGAAATGGGCCCCAGCATTTT. It specifies CASSRDAGNGPQHF. The gene calls are TRBV6-6 and TRBJ1-5; the D gene is possibly TRBD1 (5 bases). CDR1 is MNHNY, CDR2 SVGAGI, per germline (reference sequence). The CDR3 contains 14 residues. Trimming shortened V by 5 bases and J by 9 bases, and 17 bases separated the two germline ends.

The V and J genes are TRBV6-1 and TRBJ2-3; D remains unclear. The germline CDR1 and CDR2 sequences are MNHNS and SASEGT. The germline V and J ends were trimmed by 5 bases and 0 bases, with 15 bases remaining between them. CDR3 size: 16 residues. For the CDR3, the DNA is TGTGCCAGCAGTCCCCGGGCCCGTCCCAGCACAGATACGCAGTATTTT. Translation gives CASSPRARPSTDTQYF.

In its sample, this clonotype was seen a few times. The chain couples TRBV11-2 to TRBJ2-7, with D perhaps matching TRBD1 or TRBD2 (5 bases each). The CDR3 is 15 residues long. From germline, CDR1 is SGHAT and CDR2 FQNNGV. The V end was cut by 5 bases, the J end by 3 bases, with 17 bases between. The DNA of the CDR3 is TGTGCCAGCAGCCCCCGCCCGGGACGGAACTACGAGCAGTACTTC. As protein: CASSPRPGRNYEQYF.

V is TRBV6-1 and J is TRBJ2-2; 12 nucleotides line up with TRBD2. From germline, CDR1 is MNHNS and CDR2 SASEGT. V shed 6 bases and J 4 bases; nucleotides not matched to a gene: 3. There are 15 residues in the CDR3. In DNA form, the CDR3 reads TGTGCCAGCAGCGCTAGCGGGGGGGGCACCGGGGAGCTGTTTTTT. Amino acids: CASSASGGGTGELFF.

The V gene is TRBV28, the J gene TRBJ1-4; tentatively, D is TRBD1 (6 bases). Germline V CDR1 and CDR2: MDHEN, SYDVKM. Trimming shortened V by 7 bases and J by 8 bases, and 14 bases separated the two germline ends. There are 13 residues in the CDR3. The DNA for the CDR3 is TGTGCCAGCACCCGGAGGGGGGAAGAAAAACTGTTTTTT. Translation: CASTRRGEEKLFF.

The gene calls are TRBV2 and TRBJ1-1; D remains ambiguous. In germline, CDR1 is SNHLY, CDR2 FYNNEI. V lost 1 base and J lost 0, with 6 bases in between. The CDR3 extends over 14 amino acids. The CDR3: CASSEGFMNTEAFF. Here the CDR3 DNA reads TGTGCCAGCAGTGAAGGATTCATGAACACTGAAGCTTTCTTT.

The chain carries TRBV11-2 and TRBJ2-7; no clear D. The V end lost 2 bases, the J end lost 2 bases, and 13 bases lay between the germline ends. Germline lookup yields CDR1 SGHAT and CDR2 FQNNGV. The CDR3 consists of 15 residues. The CDR3 DNA follows: TGTGCCAGCAGCTTAAAAAGACTCCTGACCTACGAGCAGTACTTC. It codes for CASSLKRLLTYEQYF.

This clonotype was found many times. One end of the junction does not line up with germline, which may come from a read error. The rearrangement joins TRBV13 to TRBJ1-2, with TRBD1 identical over 8 bases. Germline V gene sequence: CDR1 PRHDT, CDR2 FYEKMQ (reference sequence). The CDR3 has 13 residues. CDR3 nucleotides: TGTGCCAGCAGCTTAGGGGACAGGGCAGATCATATGTTC. This translates into CASSLGDRADHMF.

The rearrangement joins TRBV20-1 to TRBJ2-1; no firm D call. Germline CDR1 reads DFQATT; CDR2 reads SNEGSKA (reference sequence). There are 14 residues in the CDR3. V was cut by 0 bases and J by 4 bases, with 10 bases left in between. The CDR3 loop reads CSARDERFYNEQFF. CDR3 DNA sequence: TGCAGTGCTAGAGATGAGCGATTTTACAATGAGCAGTTCTTC.

This clonotype showed up just a few times. This chain joins TRBV20-1 and TRBJ2-3; D could derive from TRBD1 or TRBD2 (5 bases each). Germline V CDR1 and CDR2: DFQATT, SNEGSKA (reference sequence). V lost 6 bases to trimming and J lost 9 bases, with 22 bases between them. CDR3 size: 14 residues. In DNA form, the CDR3 reads TGCAGTGCGGGCCCCCTCGTCAGAGGGGCCACGCAGTATTTT. Protein: CSAGPLVRGATQYF.

This clonotype came up many times. This rearrangement joins TRBV7-3 to TRBJ2-2; 8 bases are shared with TRBD1. V dropped 5 bases and J dropped 3; count of bases not matched to a gene: 8. The germline V gene encodes CDR1 SGHTA and CDR2 FQGTGA. This CDR3 has 16 amino acids. In DNA, the CDR3 is TGTGCCAGCAGCCCGACCGCGGGACAGGACACCGGGGAGCTGTTTTTT. The encoded protein is CASSPTAGQDTGELFF. The full variable domain, completed using reference TRBV7-3 and TRBJ2-2, is GAGVSQTPSNKVTEKGKYVELRCDPISGHTALYWYRQSLGQGPEFLIYFQGTGAADDSGLPNDRFFAVRPEGSVSTLKIQRTERGDSAVYLCASSPTAGQDTGELFFGEGSRLTVL.